A selection of T cell receptor beta chains follows, all from one sample in a study of blood T cell repertoires in COVID-19. This table comes from immunoSEQ multiplex PCR, and its TCRdb copy is limited to in-frame clones, with some not included. The data show approximately 85,000 clones, with 81% seen just once and about 13% held by the top ten. The material sequenced was peripheral blood. The receptors come from a human donor in a cohort sampled during active COVID-19. Each CDR3 is given with its conserved first and last residue. The D gene is left open where the match is weak. Only part of the rows carry a size: once, few, many, or a class if the clone is expanded.

TRBJ1-2 | - | TRBD1 | TRBV2 | CASRDRGLGYTF | TGTGCCAGCAGGGACAGGGGGCTTGGCTACACCTTC
TRBJ2-7 | - | - | TRBV19 | CASSTQQVLSYEQYF | TGTGCCAGTAGTACACAACAGGTCCTCTCCTACGAGCAGTACTTC
TRBJ2-7 | - | TRBD1 | TRBV7-2 | CASSSDRVTYEQYF | TGTGCCAGCAGCTCGGACAGGGTAACCTACGAGCAGTACTTC
TRBJ2-3 | - | - | TRBV2 | CAGNTGRSGDTQYF | TGTGCCGGCAATACAGGGCGGTCTGGAGATACGCAGTATTTT
TRBJ2-7 | - | - | TRBV9 | CASSVRGGRGENEQYF | TGTGCCAGCAGCGTACGAGGGGGCAGGGGGGAGAACGAGCAGTACTTC
TRBJ2-5 | - | - | TRBV7-9 | CAVMGRTGREETQYF | TGTGCCGTTATGGGGAGGACAGGGCGGGAGGAGACCCAGTACTTC
TRBJ2-7 | once | TRBD1 | TRBV30 | CAWSSGQGRYEQYF | TGTGCCTGGTCATCCGGACAGGGGCGGTACGAGCAGTACTTC
TRBJ2-7 | - | - | TRBV18 | CASSPDLGQGSSYEQYF | TGTGCCAGCTCACCAGATCTAGGCCAGGGGAGCTCCTACGAGCAGTACTTC
TRBJ2-3 | - | TRBD1 | TRBV9 | CASSQTGSSTDTQYF | TGTGCCAGCAGCCAGACAGGGTCTAGCACAGATACGCAGTATTTT
TRBJ1-2 | - | TRBD1 | TRBV5-1 | CASSFQGDGYTF | TGCGCCAGCAGCTTCCAGGGGGATGGCTACACCTTC
TRBJ1-4 | - | - | TRBV30 | CAWRLQRFNEKLFF | TGTGCCTGGAGATTACAGCGGTTTAATGAAAAACTGTTTTTT
TRBJ1-2 | - | TRBD1 | TRBV7-3 | CASSSNRGDGYTF | TGTGCCAGCAGCTCTAACAGGGGAGATGGCTACACCTTC
TRBJ2-1 | - | TRBD2 | TRBV18 | CASSATSGGINEQFF | TGTGCCAGCTCAGCTACTAGCGGGGGGATCAATGAGCAGTTCTTC
TRBJ2-3 | - | TRBD2 | TRBV5-1 | CASTSGGLGDTQYF | TGCGCCAGCACCTCGGGGGGGCTGGGAGATACGCAGTATTTT
TRBJ2-3 | - | TRBD1 | TRBV7-3 | CASSRQGLVTDTQYF | TGTGCCAGCAGCCGACAGGGGTTAGTCACAGATACGCAGTATTTT
TRBJ1-2 | - | - | TRBV7-2 | CASSLRRLYGYTF | TGTGCCAGCAGCTTACGGCGGCTCTATGGCTACACCTTC
TRBJ2-1 | - | TRBD1 | TRBV3-1/TRBV3-2 | CASSPDRGRDEQFF | TGTGCCAGCAGCCCGGACAGGGGGCGCGATGAGCAGTTCTTC
TRBJ2-1 | - | - | TRBV5-1 | CASSWAPSSYNEQFF | TGCGCCAGCAGCTGGGCCCCGAGCTCCTACAATGAGCAGTTCTTC
TRBJ2-3 | - | - | TRBV5-1 | CASSLASGHTDTQYF | TGCGCCAGCAGCTTGGCCTCGGGTCACACAGATACGCAGTATTTT
TRBJ2-7 | - | - | TRBV15 | CATSRDPGEYEQYF | TGTGCCACCAGCAGAGATCCGGGAGAATACGAGCAGTACTTC
TRBJ2-6 | once | TRBD1 | TRBV4-2 | CASSRSRTGGAGANVLTF | TGTGCCAGCAGCCGCTCGAGGACAGGGGGCGCTGGGGCCAACGTCCTGACTTTC
TRBJ2-5 | - | - | TRBV18 | CASSPKEGAWETQYF | TGTGCCAGCTCACCAAAGGAGGGGGCGTGGGAGACCCAGTACTTC
TRBJ1-4 | - | - | TRBV11-2 | CASSPGAGNEKLFF | TGTGCCAGCAGCCCAGGGGCAGGGAATGAAAAACTGTTTTTT